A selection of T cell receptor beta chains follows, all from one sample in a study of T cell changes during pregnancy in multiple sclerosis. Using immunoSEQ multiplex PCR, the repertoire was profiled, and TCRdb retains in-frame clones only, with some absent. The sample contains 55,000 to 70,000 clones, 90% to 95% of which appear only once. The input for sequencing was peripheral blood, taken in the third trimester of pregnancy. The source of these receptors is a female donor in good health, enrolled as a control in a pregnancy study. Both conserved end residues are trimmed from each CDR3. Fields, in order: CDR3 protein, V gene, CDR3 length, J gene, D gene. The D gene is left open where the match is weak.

CDR3 protein: ASSLRQGSNTEAF; V gene: TRBV7-3; CDR3 length: 13; J gene: TRBJ1-1; D gene: TRBD1
CDR3 protein: ASSPRLGQSNNSPLH; V gene: TRBV28; CDR3 length: 15; J gene: TRBJ1-6; D gene: TRBD1
CDR3 protein: ASSQDLGTTNEKLF; V gene: TRBV4-3; CDR3 length: 14; J gene: TRBJ1-4; D gene: NA
CDR3 protein: ASSFSGGPYNEQF; V gene: TRBV7-6; CDR3 length: 13; J gene: TRBJ2-1; D gene: TRBD2
CDR3 protein: ASTQGETGELF; V gene: TRBV4-2; CDR3 length: 11; J gene: TRBJ2-2; D gene: TRBD1
CDR3 protein: ASSEVGGSGNTIY; V gene: TRBV5-1; CDR3 length: 13; J gene: TRBJ1-3; D gene: NA
CDR3 protein: ASSRQFSIAYNSPLH; V gene: TRBV27; CDR3 length: 15; J gene: TRBJ1-6; D gene: NA
CDR3 protein: ASSLPEQDTEAF; V gene: TRBV11-2; CDR3 length: 12; J gene: TRBJ1-1; D gene: NA
CDR3 protein: ASRRGQFPYEQY; V gene: TRBV11-2; CDR3 length: 12; J gene: TRBJ2-7; D gene: NA
CDR3 protein: ASSLGQITDTQY; V gene: TRBV4-2; CDR3 length: 12; J gene: TRBJ2-3; D gene: NA
CDR3 protein: AWNPGQKIPEAF; V gene: TRBV30; CDR3 length: 12; J gene: TRBJ1-1; D gene: TRBD1
CDR3 protein: ASSLGTGSEKLF; V gene: TRBV5-1; CDR3 length: 12; J gene: TRBJ1-4; D gene: TRBD1
CDR3 protein: ASSLRLAGATRDTQY; V gene: TRBV7-9; CDR3 length: 15; J gene: TRBJ2-3; D gene: TRBD2
CDR3 protein: ASTTAGDFAKNIQY; V gene: TRBV6-6; CDR3 length: 14; J gene: TRBJ2-4; D gene: NA
CDR3 protein: ASSIGDRVNEPQH; V gene: TRBV19; CDR3 length: 13; J gene: TRBJ1-5; D gene: TRBD1
CDR3 protein: ASRPPGHGTEAF; V gene: TRBV28; CDR3 length: 12; J gene: TRBJ1-1; D gene: NA
CDR3 protein: ASSPRASGIYEQY; V gene: TRBV11-2; CDR3 length: 13; J gene: TRBJ2-7; D gene: NA
CDR3 protein: ASSYKGERNYGYT; V gene: TRBV6-5; CDR3 length: 13; J gene: TRBJ1-2; D gene: NA
CDR3 protein: AWSGQSNVASVYT; V gene: TRBV30; CDR3 length: 13; J gene: TRBJ1-2; D gene: NA
CDR3 protein: ASSLAGGGAGDTQY; V gene: TRBV5-4; CDR3 length: 14; J gene: TRBJ2-3; D gene: TRBD2
CDR3 protein: ASAGSGGATGELF; V gene: TRBV10-2; CDR3 length: 13; J gene: TRBJ2-2; D gene: NA
CDR3 protein: ASSLMGGIGGYT; V gene: TRBV7-3; CDR3 length: 12; J gene: TRBJ1-2; D gene: NA
CDR3 protein: ASSYSGQGSNQPQH; V gene: TRBV6-5; CDR3 length: 14; J gene: TRBJ1-5; D gene: TRBD1
CDR3 protein: ASSLTDYGYT; V gene: TRBV5-5; CDR3 length: 10; J gene: TRBJ1-2; D gene: NA
CDR3 protein: AIRYGGSSTDTQY; V gene: TRBV10-3; CDR3 length: 13; J gene: TRBJ2-3; D gene: NA
CDR3 protein: ASSSGTSGGTEQF; V gene: TRBV7-9; CDR3 length: 13; J gene: TRBJ2-1; D gene: TRBD2
CDR3 protein: ASSLETGSNTGELF; V gene: TRBV11-2; CDR3 length: 14; J gene: TRBJ2-2; D gene: NA
CDR3 protein: ASTPTRAGSTDTQY; V gene: TRBV19; CDR3 length: 14; J gene: TRBJ2-3; D gene: NA
CDR3 protein: ASSVERQGLNNEQF; V gene: TRBV9; CDR3 length: 14; J gene: TRBJ2-1; D gene: NA
CDR3 protein: ASSQAHNEGLPLH; V gene: TRBV4-3; CDR3 length: 13; J gene: TRBJ1-6; D gene: NA
CDR3 protein: ASNQPGTGAYGYT; V gene: TRBV11-2; CDR3 length: 13; J gene: TRBJ1-2; D gene: TRBD1